Each of the 10 T cell receptor delta chains below was sequenced from the same sample in a study of γδ T cells in repeated Plasmodium falciparum infection. TCRdb reprocessed the multiplex PCR reads through CATT. The sample yields 90,000 or so delta-chain clones, roughly 0.9% seen once. Bulk repertoires came from Vgamma9/Vdelta2+ or Vdelta2-negative gammadelta T cells flow-sorted from PBMC. Sequencing used gamma-delta T cells from blood. The receptors here all came from a pool of human donors (malaria-infected and uninfected, not separated).

This clone came up a few times. Translating this DNA gives a protein that differs at residue 12 from the TCRdb one, which belongs to a much larger clone; a read error is likely, and the protein shown is this translation. The chain links TRDV2 to TRDJ1; 10 bases are a match to TRDD3. TCRdb offers no J gene call, so here the DNA was matched to germline to obtain one. The CDR3 sequence is 16 residues long. Germline CDR1 reads GEAIGNYY; CDR2 reads EKD. The chain's CDR3 is CACDRLGDKTTGKLIF. The DNA of the CDR3 is TGTGCCTGTGACAGGCTGGGGGATAAGACAACCGGTAAACTCATCTTT.

This clone appeared a few times. The protein TCRdb lists belongs to a much larger clone and differs from this DNA's translation at residue 17, which points to a read error; the protein shown is made from the DNA. The J gene was not called, though the V gene is TRDV1; the table's D call TRDD3 went unverified against the DNA. From germline, CDR1 is TSWWSYY and CDR2 QGS. The CDR3 runs to 18 residues. In DNA form, the CDR3 reads TGTGCTCTTGGGGTCCCCCTCGGGGGGATACGGTTCACCGATAAACTCACCTTT. Protein product: CALGVPLGGIRFTDKLTF.

This clone was seen only a few times. TCRdb's listed protein matches a much larger clone and diverges from this DNA's translation at residue 8, likely through a read error; the protein shown comes from the DNA. The CDR3 spells CACDTVRSSDDGTGDQNTDKLIF. The CDR3 region has the DNA TGTGCCTGTGACACCGTAAGGTCTTCCGACGACGGTACTGGGGACCAAAACACCGATAAACTCATCTTT. This chain uses TRDV2 with TRDJ1; the match to TRDD3 covers 7 bases. V gave up 0 bases and J gave up 0 bases; unmatched junction bases: 27. Per germline, CDR1 GEAIGNYY and CDR2 EKD. The CDR3 has 23 amino acids.

This clone was recorded a few times. A read error likely explains why the TCRdb protein, taken from a much larger clone, differs from this DNA's translation at residue 5; the protein shown is translated from the DNA. V usage is TRDV2 and J usage is TRDJ1; 9 bases fit TRDD3. In germline, CDR1 is GEAIGNYY, CDR2 EKD. V trimming: 3 bases; J trimming: 0 bases; junction bases outside the gene matches: 25. This CDR3 contains 22 residues. CDR3 nucleotides: TGTGCCTGTGACTCCGGGGGCCCGGATACTGGGGGACGCGCACCGTACACCGATAAACTCATCTTT. Residues: CACDSGGPDTGGRAPYTDKLIF.

This clone showed up many times. This sequence is one base from a far larger clone and is likely a read error. The identical CDR3 is also encoded by other nucleotide sequences in the sample. The chain combines TRDV2 with TRDJ1; tentatively, D is TRDD2 (5 bases). No J gene was available from TCRdb, and it was assigned here by a germline match of the DNA. The CDR3 is 17 residues long. CDR1 GEAIGNYY and CDR2 EKD come from the germline V gene. The CDR3 DNA is TGTGCCTGCGACAATTCCTTGTCTTACCCCGAGGGTGGTGAACTCATCTTT. Translation gives CACDNSLSYPEGGELIF.

This clone was found a few times. This rearrangement joins TRDV1 to TRDJ1; D not resolved. Germline CDR1 TSWWSYY, CDR2 QGS. The V end was cut by 0 bases, the J end by 5 bases, with 16 bases between. The CDR3 has 16 amino acids. Written as DNA, the CDR3 is TGTGCTCTTGGGGAACTCTCTAGCCACACGACTGATAAACTCATCTTT. Translation gives CALGELSSHTTDKLIF.

This clone is labeled medium-sized. Other nucleotide sequences from this sample produce the same CDR3. The chain links TRDV2 to TRDJ1; 12 nucleotides match TRDD3. Germline V lookup: CDR1 GEAIGNYY, CDR2 EKD. CDR3 length equals 18 residues. V was pared by 0 bases and J by 0 bases, with 7 bases of the junction left unmatched. In DNA form, the CDR3 reads TGTGCCTGTGACACCGGGCTACTGGGGGATACCCACACCGATAAACTCATCTTT. Protein product: CACDTGLLGDTHTDKLIF.

Comment on this clone: The TCRdb protein comes from a much larger clone and disagrees with this DNA's translation at residue 17, likely due to a read error; the protein given here is derived from the DNA. The chain combines TRDV1 with TRDJ1; the D gene is possibly TRDD2 (5 bases). The J gene, left out of TCRdb, was set here by checking the DNA against germline. The CDR3 loop spans 21 amino acids. CDR1 is TSWWSYY, CDR2 QGS, per germline. For the CDR3, the DNA is TGTGCTCTTGGTCCTAGGAGGTCCCGGGTCGACCCGACCTCGTACACCGGTAAACTCATCTTT. Translating it yields CALGPRRSRVDPTSYTGKLIF.

In this sample, this clone turned up many times. TCRdb shows a much larger clone's protein in place of this DNA's translation, and the two differ at residue 13, likely through a read error; the protein shown is translated from the DNA. The chain has TRDV1 and TRDJ1; D remains unclear. Trimming took 0 bases from V and 0 from J, leaving 32 bases between them. Per the germline V gene, CDR1 is TSWWSYY and CDR2 is QGS. The CDR3 spans 23 residues. The CDR3 loop is CALGELVFRRRDTVPSHTDKLIF. CDR3 bases: TGTGCTCTTGGGGAACTAGTTTTCCGAAGACGAGACACCGTTCCATCACACACCGATAAACTCATCTTT.

As regards this clone: For this DNA, TCRdb reports the protein of a much larger clone, which diverges at residue 8, most likely from a read error; the protein presented here is translated directly from the DNA. The gene calls are TRDV1 and TRDJ1; 8 nucleotides line up with TRDD3. The CDR3 runs to 22 residues. Per the germline V gene, CDR1 is TSWWSYY and CDR2 is QGS. V shed 4 bases and J 0 bases; nucleotides not matched to a gene: 25. The CDR3 region has the DNA TGTGCTCTTGGGGCACACGCACATTCCACACGGGCCTGGGGGAGGTACACCGATAAACTCATCTTT. Its protein is CALGAHAHSTRAWGRYTDKLIF.